What follows is one T cell receptor (beta chain) and its context. Germline CDR1 is MNHNS and CDR2 is SASEGT. This CDR3 region has 13 residues. V gave up 10 bases and J gave up 5 bases, with 17 bases separating them. Unique molecular identifiers were incorporated when the TCRbeta library was constructed. TCRdb redid the calling of the PCR reads with MiXCR, one entry per CDR3 protein. The sample yields around 600,000 distinct CDR3 sequences, about 15% seen once. The record originates from a study of T-cell reconstitution after alpha-beta-depleted transplantation in children. The V call is TRBV6-1, the J call TRBJ2-5; no firm D call. The sample here was PBMCs from the stem cell graft donor, taken from the stem cell graft. This TCR was recovered from a human donor who donated a stem cell graft to a child with acute myeloid leukemia. The CDR3 nucleotides are TGTGCCATCCGACGGACCGTCTGGGAGACCCAGTACTTC. It encodes CAIRRTVWETQYF.